The entry below describes one T cell receptor (beta chain). The antigen remains unidentified. This sample is part of a study of T cells after yellow fever vaccination. Study-wide context: Fractions low in cell number were prepared with SMART-Seq v4 Ultra Low Input. Regarding the study as a whole: Subsequent booster samples again held most clones from primary vaccination (more than 95% CD4, approximately 86% CD8). Clonotypes appearing in both CD4 and CD8 compartments existed, and their share was small.

Trimming shortened V by 4 bases and J by 7 bases, and 20 bases separated the two germline ends. Germline V gene lookup returns CDR1 MGHRA and CDR2 YSYEKL. CDR3 size: 16 residues. Production of TCR cDNA was by 5'RACE template switching, which also added a universal primer site and UMIs. From the 5' RACE reads, TCRdb called clonotypes with MiXCR, one entry per CDR3 protein. The table records some 300,000 distinct CDR3 sequences, around 3.6% of them present only once. The receptor was derived from a man aged 18 to 30 who received the YFV17D yellow fever vaccine. This specimen was PBMCs, taken on the day of the yellow fever booster vaccination. The rearrangement links TRBV4-1 to TRBJ2-1; TRBD1 might be the D (6 bases). The CDR3 reads CASSRQRNRELNEQFF. As DNA, the CDR3 is TGCGCCAGCAGCCGCCAAAGGAACAGGGAACTTAATGAGCAGTTCTTC.